This T cell receptor (beta chain) was sequenced during a study of T cells in Graves' hyperthyroidism and ophthalmopathy. As for the study in general: Before treatment of any kind, peripheral blood was taken at initial diagnosis. Broader study findings: Model predictions of ophthalmopathy came a median around 7.1 months before onset.

First hyperthyroidism diagnosis is when the blood sample was obtained, before any ophthalmopathy symptoms. The PBMCs were sourced from fresh peripheral blood (about 9.6 ml). From RNA transcripts, TCR beta CDR3 regions were amplified. The HTBI set primed first-round TCR CDR3 RT-PCR. Each CDR3 protein is one row after TCRdb ran MiXCR on the multiplex PCR reads. Of roughly 360,000 distinct CDR3 sequences listed, less than 15% are singletons. V gave up 3 bases and J gave up 4 bases, with 10 bases separating them. Per the germline V gene, CDR1 is MDHEN and CDR2 is SYDVKM. The CDR3 runs to 14 residues. This clonotype was counted between two and nine times. Its specificity is not known.

The TCR originated in a young man with Graves' hyperthyroidism that later progressed to Graves' ophthalmopathy. Sample: blood. The chain carries TRBV28 and TRBJ1-5; no clear D gene. CDR3 coding DNA: TGTGCCAGCAGTTTGGGGAGCGTAAATCAGCCCCAGCATTTT. Its translation is CASSLGSVNQPQHF. Combining the CDR3 with reference TRBV28 and TRBJ1-5 gives the whole variable domain DVKVTQSSRYLVKRTGEKVFLECVQDMDHENMFWYRQDPGLGLRLIYFSYDVKMKEKGDIPEGYSVSREKKERFSLILESASTNQTSMYLCASSLGSVNQPQHFGDGTRLSIL.